This entry is about one T cell receptor beta chain. This entry comes from a study of T-cell reconstitution after alpha-beta-depleted transplantation in children. The CDR3 consists of 12 residues. V was trimmed by 0 bases and J by 6 bases, leaving 3 bases between them. Germline CDR1 and CDR2: SGHRS and YFSETQ. Unique molecular identifiers were incorporated when the TCRbeta library was constructed. TCRdb called the PCR reads again in MiXCR, with one record for every CDR3 protein. The sample includes around 530,000 distinct CDR3 sequences, 32% of them seen just once. Sequencing was performed on PBMCs from the stem cell graft donor, taken from the stem cell graft. The rearrangement uses TRBV5-1 and TRBJ2-2; D unclear. The sequence was obtained from a human donor who donated a stem cell graft to a child with aplastic anemia. The CDR3 loop is CASSLESGELFF. CDR3 bases: TGCGCCAGCAGCTTGGAGTCCGGGGAGCTGTTTTTT. Supplemented by reference TRBV5-1 and TRBJ2-2, the full variable domain reads KAGVTQTPRYLIKTRGQQVTLSCSPISGHRSVSWYQQTPGQGLQFLFEYFSETQRNKGNFPGRFSGRQFSNSRSEMNVSTLELGDSALYLCASSLESGELFFGEGSRLTVL.